This T cell receptor (beta chain) emerged from a study of shared clonotypes between healthy human individuals. As for the study in general: Per donor, CD8 memory used one plate, CD8 naive used two, CD4 memory used three and CD4 naive used three.

Points from the study as a whole: Since donors were few, the genetic and exposure-history diversity represented was limited.

This clone was counted once. Antigen unknown. Method: immunoSEQ multiplex PCR; TCRdb's copy keeps in-frame clones and lacks some. Of roughly 1,000,000 clones detected, 70% to 80% appear once; the ten largest clones hold approximately 0.56%. Germline trimming cut 0 bases from V and 5 bases from J; bases unmatched to any gene: 4. From germline, CDR1 is SGHRS and CDR2 YFSETQ. The length of the CDR3 is 14 residues. This TCR was sampled from a young man in good health. Some clones in this sample may be carry-over from other donors' samples. Sample: memory CD4+ T cells from PBMCs. The subset here: CD45RA-negative fraction. This chain uses TRBV5-1 with TRBJ2-5, with 7 nucleotides matching TRBD1. The CDR3: CASSLGEGGETQYF. The CDR3, as DNA: TGCGCCAGCAGCTTGGGCGAAGGGGGCGAGACCCAGTACTTC.